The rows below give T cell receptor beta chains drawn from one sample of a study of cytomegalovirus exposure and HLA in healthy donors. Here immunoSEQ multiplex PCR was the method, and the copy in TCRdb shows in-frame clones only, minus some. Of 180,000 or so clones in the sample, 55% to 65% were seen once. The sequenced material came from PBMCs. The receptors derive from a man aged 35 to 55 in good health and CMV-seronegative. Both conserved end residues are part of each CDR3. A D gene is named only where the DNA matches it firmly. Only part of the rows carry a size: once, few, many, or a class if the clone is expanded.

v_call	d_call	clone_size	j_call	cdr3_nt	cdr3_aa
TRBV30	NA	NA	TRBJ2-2	TGTGCCTGGAGTGTAGACCAGAGGGATACCGGGGAGCTGTTTTTT	CAWSVDQRDTGELFF
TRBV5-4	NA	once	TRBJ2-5	TGTGCCAGCAGCTTGAGTAGTGGGTCACTACCCGTGGAGACCCAGTACTTC	CASSLSSGSLPVETQYF
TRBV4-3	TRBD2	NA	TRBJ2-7	TGCGCCAGCAGCCAAGCTGGGGGGGTCTCCTACGAGCAGTACTTC	CASSQAGGVSYEQYF
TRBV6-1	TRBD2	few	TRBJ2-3	TGTGCCAGCAAAGAAGGGAGGGGCCCAGATACGCAGTATTTT	CASKEGRGPDTQYF
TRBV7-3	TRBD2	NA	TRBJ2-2	TGTGCCAGCAGCACTTCTAGCGGGAGGGGGGCCGGGGAGCTGTTTTTT	CASSTSSGRGAGELFF
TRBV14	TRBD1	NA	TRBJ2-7	TGTGCCAGCAGCCGGGACAGGGGATACGAGCAGTACTTC	CASSRDRGYEQYF
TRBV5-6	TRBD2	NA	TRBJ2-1	TGTGCCAGCAGCTATCCGGGACTAGCGGGACGGGAGTTCTTC	CASSYPGLAGREFF
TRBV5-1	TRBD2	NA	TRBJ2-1	TGCGCCAGCAGCCTAACGGGGGGCTCCTACAATGAGCAGTTCTTC	CASSLTGGSYNEQFF
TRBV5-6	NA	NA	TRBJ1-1	TGTGCCAGCAGCTTATTGGGTTGGGAGGAGAGGACTGAAGCTTTCTTT	CASSLLGWEERTEAFF
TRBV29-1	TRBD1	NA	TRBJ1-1	TGCAGCGTCCGACAGGGTGGGACTGAAGCTTTCTTT	CSVRQGGTEAFF
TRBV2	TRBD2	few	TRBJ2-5	TGTGCCAGGGTAGAACCAGCGGGGGCTAAAGAGACCCAGTACTTC	CARVEPAGAKETQYF
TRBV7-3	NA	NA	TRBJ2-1	TGTGCCAGCAGCTTAAGTCGGGACACGCACAATGAGCAGTTCTTC	CASSLSRDTHNEQFF
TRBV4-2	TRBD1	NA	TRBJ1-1	TGTGCCAGCAGCCTACTACCGGGACAGGGGGAGAACACTGAAGCTTTCTTT	CASSLLPGQGENTEAFF
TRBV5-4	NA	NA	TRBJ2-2	TGTGCCAGCAGCTTGCCCAGCGGGGAGCTGTTTTTT	CASSLPSGELFF
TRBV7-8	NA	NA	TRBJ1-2	TGTGCCAGCAGCTTAGCCCCCGCGGCAGGGAGGTATGGCTACACCTTC	CASSLAPAAGRYGYTF
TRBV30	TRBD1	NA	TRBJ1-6	TGTGCCTGGAGTACGAGGGGGCGGAATTCACCCCTCCACTTT	CAWSTRGRNSPLHF
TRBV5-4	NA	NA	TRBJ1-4	TGTGCCAGCAGCTTGATGGGAGGGGCAGATGAAAAACTGTTTTTT	CASSLMGGADEKLFF
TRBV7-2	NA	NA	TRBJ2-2	TGTGCCAGCAGCGACCAGGGCCCCGGGGAGCTGTTTTTT	CASSDQGPGELFF
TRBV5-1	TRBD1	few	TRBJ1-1	TGCGCCAGCAGCTCCTCCAGGGGGGATGAAGCTTTCTTT	CASSSSRGDEAFF
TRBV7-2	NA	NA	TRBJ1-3	TGTGTCAGCAGCCAAGGACATATTCGCTCTGGAAACACCATATATTTT	CVSSQGHIRSGNTIYF
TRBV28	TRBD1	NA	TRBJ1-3	TGTGCCAGCACGACAGGGAATTCTGGAAACACCATATATTTT	CASTTGNSGNTIYF
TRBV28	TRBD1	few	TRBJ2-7	TGTGCCAGCAGTGACACCGGGACAGGAGCCTACGAGCAGTACTTC	CASSDTGTGAYEQYF
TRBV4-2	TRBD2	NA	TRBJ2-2	TGTGCCAGCTCACTCGCCCGGGGACTATCGAACACCGGGGAGCTGTTTTTT	CASSLARGLSNTGELFF
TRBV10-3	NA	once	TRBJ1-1	TGTGCCATCAGTGACGGGACCGGAGGGACTGAGGCTTTCTTT	CAISDGTGGTEAFF
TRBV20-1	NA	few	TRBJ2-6	TGCAGTGCCCCGACAGAGAACGTCCTGACTTTC	CSAPTENVLTF
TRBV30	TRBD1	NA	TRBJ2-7	TGTGCCTGGAGTCACGGGACAGGGGGCTACGAGCAGTACTTC	CAWSHGTGGYEQYF
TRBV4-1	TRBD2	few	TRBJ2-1	TGCGCCAGCAGCACCACTAGCGGGAGACCTTACAATGAGCAGTTCTTC	CASSTTSGRPYNEQFF
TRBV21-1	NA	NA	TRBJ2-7	TGTGCCAGCAGCAAAGCGCTTTCACGGGACAGCTCCTACGAGCAGTACTTC	CASSKALSRDSSYEQYF
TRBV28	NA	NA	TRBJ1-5	TGTGCCAGCAGTTTAGTTGGCCATCAGCCCCAGCATTTT	CASSLVGHQPQHF
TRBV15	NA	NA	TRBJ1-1	TGTGCCACCAGCAGAGATCCCGGCCGGGGGGTGAGCACTGAAGCTTTCTTT	CATSRDPGRGVSTEAFF
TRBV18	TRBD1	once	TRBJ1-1	TGTGCCAGCTCACCAAACCTCGGGGACAGGGGGTGGAACACTGAAGCTTTCTTT	CASSPNLGDRGWNTEAFF
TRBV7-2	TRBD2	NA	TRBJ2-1	TGTGCCAGCAGCTTAGGGACTAGCGGGGGGGCCCCGTTCTTC	CASSLGTSGGAPFF
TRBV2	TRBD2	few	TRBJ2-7	TGTGCCAGCAGTGGAGGGAGCGGGAGGGTTTACGAGCAGTACTTC	CASSGGSGRVYEQYF
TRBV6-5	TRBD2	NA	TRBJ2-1	TGTGCCAGCAGTATAGCGGGAGCCTACAATGAGCAGTTCTTC	CASSIAGAYNEQFF
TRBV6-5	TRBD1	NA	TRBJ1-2	TGTGCCAGCAGAGGACGGGACAGGTGGGCCTATGGCTACACCTTC	CASRGRDRWAYGYTF
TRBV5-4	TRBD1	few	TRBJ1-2	TGTGCCAGCAGCTTTAACAGGGGGAATAACTATGGCTACACCTTC	CASSFNRGNNYGYTF
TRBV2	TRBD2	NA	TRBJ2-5	TGTGCCAGCACGACTAGCGGGGGGAGAGAGACCCAGTACTTC	CASTTSGGRETQYF
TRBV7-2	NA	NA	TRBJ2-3	TGTGCCAGCAGCTTATACCTAGCTGCAGATACGCAGTATTTT	CASSLYLAADTQYF
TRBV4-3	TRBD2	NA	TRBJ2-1	TGCGCCAGCAGCCAAACAACCGGGACTAGCATGTTTGAGCAGTTCTTC	CASSQTTGTSMFEQFF
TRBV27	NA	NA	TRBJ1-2	TGTGCCAGCAGTGATGACAGGACCTCTAACTATGGCTACACCTTC	CASSDDRTSNYGYTF
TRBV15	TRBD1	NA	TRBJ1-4	TGTGCCACCACCGGGACAGGGGTTGAAAAACTGTTTTTT	CATTGTGVEKLFF
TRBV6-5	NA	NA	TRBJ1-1	TGTGCCAGCAGTTCCGACACTGAAGCTTTCTTT	CASSSDTEAFF
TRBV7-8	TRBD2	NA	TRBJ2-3	TGTGCCAGCAGCCCCCCACTAGCGGGGGGGACAGATACGCAGTATTTT	CASSPPLAGGTDTQYF
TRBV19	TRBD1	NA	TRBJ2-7	TGTGCCAGTAGTATTCGACAGGGAGCTTACGAGCAGTACTTC	CASSIRQGAYEQYF
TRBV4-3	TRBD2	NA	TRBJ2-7	TGCGCCAGCAGCCAAGGAGTGCTAGCGGGAACCTACGAGCAGTACTTC	CASSQGVLAGTYEQYF
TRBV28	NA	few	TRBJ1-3	TGTGCCAGCAGACCGGCGCGGGGGAGCGGCTTCTTCTCTGGAAACACCATATATTTT	CASRPARGSGFFSGNTIYF
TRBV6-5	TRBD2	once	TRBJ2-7	TGTGCCAGCAGGATACAGCGGGGGGCTTCCTACGAGCAGTACTTC	CASRIQRGASYEQYF
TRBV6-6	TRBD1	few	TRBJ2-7	TGTGCCAGCAGTTACTCGAAGGGGGGACAGGGCTACGAGCAGTACTTC	CASSYSKGGQGYEQYF
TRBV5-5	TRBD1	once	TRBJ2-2	TGTGCCAGCAGCACTCGACAGGGCCTAGGTACCGGGGAGCTGTTTTTT	CASSTRQGLGTGELFF
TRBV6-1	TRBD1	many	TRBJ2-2	TGTGCCAGCAGGCCTGACAGGGGGCAAACCGGGGAGCTGTTTTTT	CASRPDRGQTGELFF
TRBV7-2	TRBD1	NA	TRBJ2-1	TGTGCCAGCAGCCCCAGGGGGACAGGGGTGTACAATGAGCAGTTCTTC	CASSPRGTGVYNEQFF
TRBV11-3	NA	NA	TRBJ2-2	TGTGCCAGCAGCTTAGGAGGGACGAACACCGGGGAGCTGTTTTTT	CASSLGGTNTGELFF